This entry lists 30 T cell receptor beta chains sequenced from one sample in a study of intratumoral heterogeneity in liver cancer. Some clones are missing from TCRdb's copy, which holds only in-frame ones; the method was immunoSEQ multiplex PCR. In the table there are about 20,000 clones, just under 75% of which are singletons. Sequencing used tumor-adjacent normal tissue, obtained before any cancer treatment. These TCRs come from a woman aged 65 to 85 with hepatocellular carcinoma.

The chain combines TRBV5-1 with TRBJ2-1; 13 nucleotides agree with TRBD2. The CDR3 has 16 residues. Germline-derived CDR1 and CDR2 are SGHRS and YFSETQ. With 4 bases clipped from V and 5 bases from J, the junction kept 6 bases outside the gene matches. CDR3 amino acids: CASSPGLAGNNNEQFF. CDR3 coding DNA: TGCGCCAGCAGCCCGGGACTAGCGGGAAACAACAATGAGCAGTTCTTC.

The CDR3 DNA is TGTGCGACGAGCACAGATACGCAGTATTTT. Translation gives CATSTDTQYF. The V gene is TRBV19, the J gene TRBJ2-3; D remains unclear. This CDR3 has 10 residues. From germline, CDR1 is LNHDA and CDR2 SQIVND (reference sequence).

The chain is built from TRBV6-6 and TRBJ1-2; 7 bases align to TRBD1. The CDR3 loop spans 14 amino acids. Looked up from germline, CDR1 is MNHNY and CDR2 is SVGAGI (reference sequence). V gave up 6 bases and J gave up 5 bases; unmatched junction bases: 9. In DNA, the CDR3 is TGTGCCAGCAGACAACCGGGACAGAGTTATGGCTACACCTTC. Amino acid sequence: CASRQPGQSYGYTF.

The CDR3 region is CASSPAGQGRLYAKNIQYF. In nucleotides, the CDR3 is TGTGCCAGCAGTCCTGCGGGACAGGGACGTTTATACGCCAAAAACATTCAGTACTTC. The chain joins TRBV28 to TRBJ2-4; 9 bases line up with TRBD1. Germline assignment: CDR1 MDHEN and CDR2 SYDVKM. V lost 5 bases to trimming and J lost 1 base; unmatched junction nucleotides: 15. This CDR3 region has 19 residues.

In its sample, this clone was seen a few times. The chain uses TRBV3-1 (or the pseudogene TRBV3-2) and TRBJ1-6; D gene ambiguous. Trimming removed 4 bases from V and 0 bases from J, with 4 bases in between. The germline V gene encodes CDR1 LGHDT and CDR2 YNNKEL (reference sequence). This CDR3 spans 14 amino acids. The CDR3 DNA follows: TGTGCCAGCAGCCGGACCTCCTATAATTCACCCCTCCACTTT. It translates to CASSRTSYNSPLHF.

The V gene is TRBV12-3 or TRBV12-4, the J gene TRBJ1-1, with 7 bases fitting TRBD1. Germline trimming cut 5 bases from V and 5 bases from J; bases unmatched to any gene: 5. The CDR3 sequence is 13 residues long. CDR3 nucleotides: TGTGCCAGCAGTCAGACAGGGCGGACTGAAGCTTTCTTT. It specifies CASSQTGRTEAFF.

For the CDR3, the DNA is TGTGCCAGCAGTTACTCGGCCGGGAACACTGAAGCTTTCTTT. It yields the protein CASSYSAGNTEAFF. The chain has TRBV6-6 and TRBJ1-1; D call uncertain. Trimming pared 0 bases from V and 1 base from J, leaving 6 bases between. The V gene's germline CDR1 is MNHNY and CDR2 SVGAGI (reference sequence). CDR3 length: 14 amino acids.

The J gene is TRBJ1-1, the V gene TRBV4-1; D gene unclear. CDR1 and CDR2 (germline): MGHRA, YSYEKL. The CDR3 extends over 14 amino acids. Trimming removed 5 bases at V and 8 bases at J, with 18 bases between. DNA for the CDR3: TGCGCCAGCAGCTATCCCTCGACGGGAGGGGAAGCTTTCTTT. It is translated as CASSYPSTGGEAFF.

This clone was counted a few times. V is TRBV5-6 and J is TRBJ2-5; D is tentatively TRBD1 or TRBD2 (5 bases each). The CDR3 is 14 residues long. Germline CDR1 reads SGHDT; CDR2 reads YYEEEE. Trimming pared 3 bases from V and 6 bases from J, leaving 15 bases between. CDR3: CASSSGPLRKTQYF. The DNA for the CDR3 is TGTGCCAGCAGCTCGGGGCCTTTGAGGAAGACCCAGTACTTC.

The chain uses TRBV29-1 and TRBJ2-1; possible D gene TRBD1, 6 bases. V shed 3 bases and J shed 2 bases, with 11 bases lying between them. CDR3 length: 14 amino acids. CDR1 and CDR2 (germline): SQVTM, ANQGSEA. The CDR3 reads CSVDRGFPYNEQFF. CDR3 sequence (DNA): TGCAGCGTTGACAGGGGTTTCCCCTACAATGAGCAGTTCTTC.

In this sample, this clone turned up a few times. The gene calls are TRBV7-9 and TRBJ2-7; D unclear. The germline V gene encodes CDR1 SEHNR and CDR2 FQNEAQ (reference sequence). CDR3 size: 11 residues. CDR3 in amino acids: CAIHVGDEQYF. The DNA of the CDR3 is TGTGCGATCCACGTGGGCGACGAGCAGTACTTC.

The chain recombines TRBV6-5 with TRBJ1-2; D may be TRBD1 (6 bases). This CDR3 is 15 amino acids long. CDR1 and CDR2 (germline): MNHEY, SVGAGI. V lost 0 bases, J lost 2 bases, and 10 bases lay in between. This CDR3 reads CASSYSSTGNYGYTF. CDR3 nucleotide sequence: TGTGCCAGCAGTTACTCTTCCACAGGGAACTATGGCTACACCTTC.

The rearrangement links TRBV4-1 to TRBJ2-7; no clear D gene. The length of the CDR3 is 16 residues. Germline V CDR1 and CDR2: MGHRA, YSYEKL. The ends were cut back, 0 bases at V and 4 bases at J, with 16 bases in the middle. The CDR3 region has the DNA TGCGCCAGCAGCCAAGATTATGGTGTTGGAGCGTACGAGCAGTACTTC. It codes for CASSQDYGVGAYEQYF.

The chain recombines TRBV24-1 with TRBJ2-1, with TRBD2 identical over 10 bases. CDR3 length: 14 amino acids. The V gene's germline CDR1 is KGHDR and CDR2 SFDVKD. Trimming cost V 9 bases and J 8 bases; bases outside gene matches: 9. CDR3 DNA: TGTGCCACCTCTTCTAGCGGGAGCAACGATGAGCAGTTCTTC. It specifies CATSSSGSNDEQFF.

This rearrangement joins TRBV7-2 to TRBJ2-3; D could derive from TRBD1 or TRBD2 (5 bases each). Trimming stripped 5 bases from V and 4 bases from J, with 19 bases between. Per the germline V gene, CDR1 is SGHTA and CDR2 is FQGNSA. The CDR3 is 16 amino acids. CDR3 sequence: CASSPWVGGVADTQYF. For the CDR3, the DNA is TGTGCCAGCAGCCCGTGGGTTGGGGGAGTGGCAGATACGCAGTATTTT. The full variable domain, with the rest looked up from reference TRBV7-2 and TRBJ2-3, is GAGVSQSPSNKVTEKGKDVELRCDPISGHTALYWYRQSLGQGLEFLIYFQGNSAPDKSGLPSDRFSAERTGGSVSTLTIQRTQQEDSAVYLCASSPWVGGVADTQYFGPGTRLTVL.

The J gene is TRBJ2-3, the V gene TRBV19, with 9 bases aligning to TRBD2. Trimming took 7 bases from V and 1 from J; bases not matched to a gene: 3. Germline lookup yields CDR1 LNHDA and CDR2 SQIVND (reference sequence). This CDR3 spans 14 amino acids. Here the CDR3 DNA reads TGTGCCAGTAAGACTAGCGGAGGCACAGATACGCAGTATTTT. Translating it yields CASKTSGGTDTQYF.

The chain carries TRBV7-3 and TRBJ2-2; D gene ambiguous. Trimming pared 7 bases from V and 6 bases from J, leaving 21 bases between. The germline V gene encodes CDR1 SGHTA and CDR2 FQGTGA. This CDR3 comprises 16 residues. The CDR3 protein is CASTFTPVSTPGELFF. The CDR3, as DNA: TGTGCCAGCACCTTCACCCCAGTCTCAACCCCCGGGGAGCTGTTTTTT.

A few counts support this clone. This chain links TRBV14 with TRBJ1-5; D is ambiguous. This CDR3 contains 14 residues. Germline-derived CDR1 and CDR2 are SGHDN and FVKESK. Trimming cost V 1 base and J 1 base, with 5 bases left between them. CDR3 DNA sequence: TGTGCCAGCAGCCAAGGGGGAAGCAATCAGCCCCAGCATTTT. It is translated as CASSQGGSNQPQHF.

This clone occurred once. The V gene is TRBV9, the J gene TRBJ2-3; D is unclear. Per germline, CDR1 SGDLS and CDR2 YYNGEE. V dropped 0 bases and J dropped 2 bases, with 7 bases sitting between them. This CDR3 is built from 14 residues. Written as DNA, the CDR3 is TGTGCCAGCAGCGTAGTAGAGTTCACAGATACGCAGTATTTT. Residues: CASSVVEFTDTQYF.

This clone is categorized as large (0.1 to 1%). The V gene is TRBV10-3, the J gene TRBJ1-1, with D perhaps matching TRBD1 (6 bases). V lost 10 bases to trimming and J lost 11 bases, with 17 bases between them. In germline, CDR1 is ENHRY, CDR2 SYGVKD. The length of the CDR3 is 11 residues. DNA for the CDR3: TGTGCCACCGCGGGGGGGGCGGGGGCTTTCTTT. This codes for CATAGGAGAFF.

This chain joins TRBV3-1 (or the pseudogene TRBV3-2) and TRBJ2-2, with 9 bases identical to TRBD2. The CDR3 loop spans 18 amino acids. Germline V gene sequence: CDR1 LGHDT, CDR2 YNNKEL (reference sequence). The J segment lost 7 bases and the V segment lost 1 base, leaving 13 bases of the junction unmatched. DNA of the CDR3: TGTGCCAGCAGCCAAGCGAGGTTAGCGGGAGAAGGGGTCGGGGAGCTGTTTTTT. Protein sequence: CASSQARLAGEGVGELFF.

The CDR3 coding sequence is TGTGCCATCAGTGAGCCCGGGAATCCGAGTGGGAAACTGTTTTTT. This codes for CAISEPGNPSGKLFF. V and J are TRBV10-3 and TRBJ1-4, with D uncertain. This CDR3 is 15 amino acids long. CDR1 ENHRY and CDR2 SYGVKD come from the germline V gene. Trimming cost V 2 bases and J 11 bases, with 18 bases left between them.

This clone was picked up a small number of times. The chain employs TRBV4-1 and TRBJ1-5; 10 bases agree with TRBD1. The trim removed 4 bases at V and 7 bases at J, leaving 4 bases unmatched. The CDR3 spans 14 residues. Looked up from germline, CDR1 is MGHRA and CDR2 is YSYEKL. CDR3: CASSLGTGDQPQHF. Written as DNA, the CDR3 is TGCGCCAGCAGCCTCGGGACAGGGGACCAGCCCCAGCATTTT.

A single count supports this clone. This chain uses TRBV27 with TRBJ2-1, with 8 positions matching TRBD1. The V and J ends lost 10 bases and 6 bases, in that order; junction bases with no gene match: 11. Germline V gene data show CDR1 as MNHEY and CDR2 as SMNVEV (reference sequence). The CDR3 covers 14 residues. The CDR3 region has the DNA TGTGCCACCCGAGGGACAGGTCCAGTCAATGAGCAGTTCTTC. Translating gives CATRGTGPVNEQFF.

This clone was observed a handful of times. The V and J genes are TRBV3-1 (or the pseudogene TRBV3-2) and TRBJ1-6; D remains unclear. This CDR3 contains 16 residues. The germline CDR1 and CDR2 sequences are LGHDT and YNNKEL (reference sequence). Deletions cut 1 base from V and 9 bases from J, with 16 bases between. Here the CDR3 reads CASSQALAGLGSPLHF. In DNA, the CDR3 is TGTGCCAGCAGCCAAGCATTGGCTGGGTTAGGTTCACCCCTCCACTTT.

The chain carries TRBV28 and TRBJ1-5, with D possibly TRBD1 on 5 matching bases. The germline V gene encodes CDR1 MDHEN and CDR2 SYDVKM. V lost 4 bases, J lost 4 bases, and 14 bases lay in between. CDR3 length: 15 amino acids. The DNA of the CDR3 is TGTGCCAGCAGTTCGGGACTCCTTATGAATCAGCCCCAGCATTTT. As protein: CASSSGLLMNQPQHF.

The chain combines TRBV5-4 with TRBJ2-5; possible D gene TRBD2, 6 bases. V lost 4 bases and J lost 2, with 9 bases in between. Germline V lookup: CDR1 SGHNT, CDR2 YYREEE (reference sequence). The CDR3 length is 13 residues. CDR3 bases: TGTGCCAGCAGCCATGGACTACAAGAGACCCAGTACTTC. It specifies CASSHGLQETQYF.

The gene calls are TRBV5-6 and TRBJ1-6, with 7 bases lining up with TRBD1. This CDR3 is 17 amino acids long. J lost 3 bases, V lost 3 bases, and 9 bases had no gene match. The V gene's germline CDR1 is SGHDT and CDR2 YYEEEE. The CDR3 DNA sequence: TGTGCCAGCAGCTCTCGAGGGACAGCCTTCTATAATTCACCCCTCCACTTT. As protein: CASSSRGTAFYNSPLHF.

The rearrangement uses TRBV6-5 and TRBJ2-1, with D maybe TRBD2 (5 bases). Trimming left V 4 bases short and J 9 bases short, with 13 bases between. There are 13 residues in the CDR3. The V gene's germline CDR1 is MNHEY and CDR2 SVGAGI. CDR3 DNA sequence: TGTGCCAGCAGTTCCGGGGAGTCTGGTGAGCAGTTCTTC. As protein: CASSSGESGEQFF.

The gene calls are TRBV5-6 and TRBJ1-4; D is unclear. The V end lost 1 base, the J end lost 8 bases, and 15 bases lay between the germline ends. The CDR3 has 15 amino acids. CDR1 is SGHDT and CDR2 is YYEEEE in the germline V gene. CDR3 coding DNA: TGTGCCAGCAGCTTGTTCGGGGATGTGAACGAAAAACTGTTTTTT. This codes for CASSLFGDVNEKLFF.